The clone carrying this TCR beta chain was detected many times. The germline V gene encodes CDR1 SGDLS and CDR2 YYNGEE. The V and J ends lost 0 bases and 0 bases respectively, with 6 bases between them. The CDR3 has 14 residues. The record originates from a study of T cells in Graves' hyperthyroidism and ophthalmopathy. RNA transcripts provided the source from which TCR beta CDR3 regions were amplified. Initially, a first-round RT-PCR of the TCR CDR3 employed the HTBI primer set. TCRdb ran MiXCR on the multiplex PCR reads and lists one entry per CDR3 protein. Here the sample spans roughly 740,000 distinct CDR3 sequences, about a sixth being singletons.

The chain uses TRBV9 and TRBJ2-5, with no clear D. Sequenced input: blood. The receptor was derived from a man younger than 35 with Graves' hyperthyroidism. The CDR3 region is CASSVGNNQETQYF. The DNA for the CDR3 is TGTGCCAGCAGCGTAGGCAACAACCAAGAGACCCAGTACTTC.